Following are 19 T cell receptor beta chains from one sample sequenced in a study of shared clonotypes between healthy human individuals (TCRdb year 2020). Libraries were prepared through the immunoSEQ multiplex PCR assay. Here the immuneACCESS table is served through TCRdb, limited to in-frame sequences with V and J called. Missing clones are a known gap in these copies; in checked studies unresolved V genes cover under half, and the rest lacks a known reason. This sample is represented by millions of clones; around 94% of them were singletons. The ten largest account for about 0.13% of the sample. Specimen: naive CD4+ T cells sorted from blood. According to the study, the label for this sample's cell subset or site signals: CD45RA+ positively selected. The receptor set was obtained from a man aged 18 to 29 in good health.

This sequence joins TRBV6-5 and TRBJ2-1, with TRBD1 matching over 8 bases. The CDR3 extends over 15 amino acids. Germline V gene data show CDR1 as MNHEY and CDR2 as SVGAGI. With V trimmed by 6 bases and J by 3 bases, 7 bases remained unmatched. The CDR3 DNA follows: TGTGCCAGCAGATTCGACAGGGGTAACTACAATGAGCAGTTCTTC. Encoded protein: CASRFDRGNYNEQFF.

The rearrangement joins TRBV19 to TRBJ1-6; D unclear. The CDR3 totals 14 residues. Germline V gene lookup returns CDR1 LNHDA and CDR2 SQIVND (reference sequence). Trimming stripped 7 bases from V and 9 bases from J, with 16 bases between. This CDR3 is CASTTIGVGSPLHF. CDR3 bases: TGTGCCAGTACTACTATCGGGGTTGGTTCACCCCTCCACTTT.

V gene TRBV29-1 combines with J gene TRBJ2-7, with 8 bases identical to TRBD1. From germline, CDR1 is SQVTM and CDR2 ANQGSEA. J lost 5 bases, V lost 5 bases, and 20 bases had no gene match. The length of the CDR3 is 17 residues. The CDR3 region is CSVLTQQPGQALDEQYF. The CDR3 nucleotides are TGCAGCGTTCTTACCCAACAACCGGGACAGGCCCTTGACGAGCAGTACTTC.

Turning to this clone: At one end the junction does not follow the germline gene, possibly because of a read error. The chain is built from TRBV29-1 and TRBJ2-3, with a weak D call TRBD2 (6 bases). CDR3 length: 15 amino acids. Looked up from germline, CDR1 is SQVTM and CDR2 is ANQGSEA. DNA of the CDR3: TGCAGCGTTGAGATCCGCGGGGTCGTCGCAGATACACAGTATTTT. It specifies CSVEIRGVVADTQYF.

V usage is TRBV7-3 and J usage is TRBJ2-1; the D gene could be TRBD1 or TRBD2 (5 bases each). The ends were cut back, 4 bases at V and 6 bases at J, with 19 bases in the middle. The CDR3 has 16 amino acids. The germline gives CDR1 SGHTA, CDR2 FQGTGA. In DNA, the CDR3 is TGTGCCAGCAGCTCCGCGGACTGGTACAGGAGCAATGAGCAGTTCTTC. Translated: CASSSADWYRSNEQFF.

The CDR3 bases are TGTGCCAGCAGCTTAGGGTCTGGGAACTATGGCTACACCTTC. This codes for CASSLGSGNYGYTF. The chain is built from TRBV7-6 and TRBJ1-2; D unclear. Germline CDR1 reads SGHVS; CDR2 reads FNYEAQ. The CDR3 extends over 14 amino acids. Trimming shortened V by 1 base and J by 2 bases, and 8 bases separated the two germline ends.

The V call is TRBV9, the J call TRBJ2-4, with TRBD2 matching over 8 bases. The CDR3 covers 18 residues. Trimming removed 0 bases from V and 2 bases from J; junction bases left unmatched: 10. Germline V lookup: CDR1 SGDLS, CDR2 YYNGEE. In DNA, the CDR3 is TGTGCCAGCAGCGTAGTAAAGCAGCGGGAGTCTACCAAAAACATTCAGTACTTC. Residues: CASSVVKQRESTKNIQYF.

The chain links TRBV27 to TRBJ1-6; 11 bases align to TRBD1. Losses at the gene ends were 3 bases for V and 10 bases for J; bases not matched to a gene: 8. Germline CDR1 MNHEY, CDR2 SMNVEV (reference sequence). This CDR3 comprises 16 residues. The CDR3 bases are TGTGCCAGCAGTTTTCGACGGACAGGGGGCGAATCACCCCTCCACTTT. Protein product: CASSFRRTGGESPLHF.

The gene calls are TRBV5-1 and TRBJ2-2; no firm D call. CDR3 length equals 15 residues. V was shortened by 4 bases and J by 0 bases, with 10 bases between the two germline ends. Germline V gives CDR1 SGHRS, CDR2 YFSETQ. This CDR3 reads CASSLALPNTGELFF. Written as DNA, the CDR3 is TGCGCCAGCAGCCTCGCTCTTCCGAACACCGGGGAGCTGTTTTTT.

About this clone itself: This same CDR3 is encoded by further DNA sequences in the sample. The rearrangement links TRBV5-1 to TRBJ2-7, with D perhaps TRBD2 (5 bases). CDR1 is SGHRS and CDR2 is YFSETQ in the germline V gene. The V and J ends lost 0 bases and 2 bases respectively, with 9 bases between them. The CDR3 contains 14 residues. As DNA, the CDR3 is TGCGCCAGCAGCTTGGCCCCCGGGGCCTACGAGCAGTACTTC. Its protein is CASSLAPGAYEQYF.

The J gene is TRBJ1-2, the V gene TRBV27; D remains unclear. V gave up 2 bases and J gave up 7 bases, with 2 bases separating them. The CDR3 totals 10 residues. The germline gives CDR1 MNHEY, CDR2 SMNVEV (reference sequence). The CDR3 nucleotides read TGTGCCAGCAGTTTAGGTGGCTACACCTTC. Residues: CASSLGGYTF.

The CDR3 loop reads CASSLGSTSGNYEQYF. The CDR3 nucleotides are TGTGCCAGCAGCTTGGGCTCGACTAGCGGTAACTACGAGCAGTACTTC. V and J are TRBV5-4 and TRBJ2-7; TRBD2 agrees at 9 bases. The CDR3 runs to 16 residues. The V segment lost 0 bases and the J segment 3 bases; nucleotides outside the gene matches: 7. CDR1 is SGHNT, CDR2 YYREEE, per germline (reference sequence).

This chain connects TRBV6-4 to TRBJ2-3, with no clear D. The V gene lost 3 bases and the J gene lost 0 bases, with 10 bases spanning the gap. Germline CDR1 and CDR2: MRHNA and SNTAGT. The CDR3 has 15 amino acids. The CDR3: CASSDGPSSTDTQYF. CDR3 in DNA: TGTGCCAGCAGTGATGGCCCCTCGAGCACAGATACGCAGTATTTT.

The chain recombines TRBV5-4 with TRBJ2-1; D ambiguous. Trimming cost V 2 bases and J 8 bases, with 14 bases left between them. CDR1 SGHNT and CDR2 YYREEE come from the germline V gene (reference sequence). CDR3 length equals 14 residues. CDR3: CASSFRNARDEQFF. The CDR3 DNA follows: TGTGCCAGCAGCTTTAGAAACGCTCGGGATGAGCAGTTCTTC.

The CDR3 protein is CASSLDGGTDTQYF. The DNA for the CDR3 is TGCGCCAGCAGCTTGGATGGGGGCACAGATACGCAGTATTTT. The V call is TRBV5-1, the J call TRBJ2-3; D gene uncertain. CDR1 and CDR2 from the germline V gene are SGHRS and YFSETQ. This CDR3 comprises 14 residues. V was clipped by 0 bases and J by 1 base, with 6 bases between them.

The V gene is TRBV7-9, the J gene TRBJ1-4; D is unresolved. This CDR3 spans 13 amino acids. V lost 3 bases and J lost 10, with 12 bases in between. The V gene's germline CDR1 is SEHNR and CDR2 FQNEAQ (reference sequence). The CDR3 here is CASSFSTIGKLFF. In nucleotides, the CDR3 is TGTGCCAGCAGCTTCAGTACGATTGGAAAACTGTTTTTT.

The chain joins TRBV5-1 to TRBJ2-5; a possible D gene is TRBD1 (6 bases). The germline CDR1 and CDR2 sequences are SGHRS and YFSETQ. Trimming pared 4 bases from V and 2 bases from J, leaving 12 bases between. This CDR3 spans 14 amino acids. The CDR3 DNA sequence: TGCGCCAGCAGCCTCGGGACAAAGCAAGAGACCCAGTACTTC. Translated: CASSLGTKQETQYF.

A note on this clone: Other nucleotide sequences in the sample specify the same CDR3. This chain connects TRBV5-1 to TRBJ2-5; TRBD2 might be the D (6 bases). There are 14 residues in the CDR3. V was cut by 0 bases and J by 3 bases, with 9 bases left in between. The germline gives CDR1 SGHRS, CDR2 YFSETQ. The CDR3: CASSLGGVEETQYF. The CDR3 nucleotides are TGCGCCAGCAGCTTGGGCGGGGTGGAAGAGACCCAGTACTTC.

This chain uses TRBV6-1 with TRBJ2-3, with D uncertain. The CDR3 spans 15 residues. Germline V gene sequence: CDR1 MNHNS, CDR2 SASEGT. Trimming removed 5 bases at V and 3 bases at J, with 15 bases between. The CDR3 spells CASSPLGYFTDTQYF. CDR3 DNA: TGTGCCAGCAGTCCTCTGGGGTATTTTACAGATACGCAGTATTTT.